The 20 T cell receptor beta chains below were found in one sample sequenced in a study of identical twins. One entry per CDR3 protein results from TCRdb running MiXCR on the 5' RACE reads. The sample carries roughly 350,000 distinct CDR3 sequences, 9% to 15% recorded once. These same data were also listed under a study on yellow fever vaccine responses in identical twins.

Sequencing was done on a sample of CD8+ T cells sorted from blood. The receptors here all came from a woman aged 18-29 years in good health.

The chain links TRBV5-1 to TRBJ2-1; D call uncertain. V was clipped by 2 bases and J by 9 bases, with 9 bases between them. Germline assignment: CDR1 SGHRS and CDR2 YFSETQ. This CDR3 is 12 amino acids long. The CDR3 loop reads CASSLPDPEQFF. The CDR3 coding sequence is TGCGCCAGCAGCTTACCCGATCCTGAGCAGTTCTTC.

The V call is TRBV28, the J call TRBJ1-5; 10 nucleotides line up with TRBD1. This CDR3 is 16 amino acids long. Germline CDR1 MDHEN, CDR2 SYDVKM. V shed 2 bases, J shed 3 bases, and the junction held 4 bases outside the gene matches. The CDR3 protein is CASSLRGQGDNQPQHF. CDR3 coding DNA: TGTGCCAGCAGTTTAAGAGGACAGGGGGACAATCAGCCCCAGCATTTT.

This clonotype has more than one count but fewer than ten. This sequence joins TRBV20-1 and TRBJ2-1; D is unclear. The germline V gene has CDR1 DFQATT and CDR2 SNEGSKA (reference sequence). The CDR3 is 13 amino acids. V was trimmed by 1 base and J by 4 bases, leaving 8 bases between them. CDR3 sequence (DNA): TGCAGTGCTAGAGGGGTGGATTACAATGAGCAGTTCTTC. Translating gives CSARGVDYNEQFF.

This clonotype turned up a few times. The chain carries TRBV20-1 and TRBJ2-1, with 10 bases fitting TRBD2. Per germline, CDR1 DFQATT and CDR2 SNEGSKA (reference sequence). This CDR3 contains 15 residues. J gave up 6 bases and V 4 bases, and 9 bases lay outside the gene matches. The CDR3 protein is CSATPTSGESNEQFF. Here the CDR3 DNA reads TGCAGTGCTACTCCTACTAGCGGGGAGAGCAATGAGCAGTTCTTC.

This clonotype was seen more than once but under ten times. V is TRBV20-1 and J is TRBJ2-1, with D perhaps TRBD1 or TRBD2 (5 bases each). This CDR3 region has 16 residues. V lost 2 bases and J 4 bases, leaving 18 bases between the germline ends. Germline CDR1 and CDR2: DFQATT and SNEGSKA (reference sequence). Here the CDR3 DNA reads TGCAGTGCTAGATCCGCCGGGACGATACTATACAATGAGCAGTTCTTC. Its translation: CSARSAGTILYNEQFF.

This chain links TRBV11-2 with TRBJ2-4; 15 bases are shared with TRBD2. V lost 5 bases, J lost 4 bases, and 12 bases stayed unmatched. This CDR3 spans 19 amino acids. Germline V gene sequence: CDR1 SGHAT, CDR2 FQNNGV. CDR3 loop: CASSIGLAGGPGRKNIQYF. The CDR3 bases are TGTGCCAGCAGCATAGGACTAGCGGGAGGGCCGGGAAGAAAAAACATTCAGTACTTC.

This clonotype was picked up a small number of times. V usage is TRBV11-2 and J usage is TRBJ2-1; 10 bases map to TRBD2. After removal of 3 bases from V and 5 bases from J, the junction contained 10 bases not matched to a gene. CDR3 size: 17 residues. The germline V gene encodes CDR1 SGHAT and CDR2 FQNNGV. The chain's CDR3 is CASSFLAGGLLHNEQFF. The CDR3 coding sequence is TGTGCCAGCAGCTTCTTAGCGGGGGGCCTCCTCCACAATGAGCAGTTCTTC.

Notes on this clonotype: Mismatch with germline at one junction end may stem from a read error. The chain uses TRBV7-8 and TRBJ2-1; a possible D gene is TRBD1 (6 bases). The CDR3 spans 15 residues. The V gene's germline CDR1 is SGHVS and CDR2 FQNEAQ. CDR3 sequence: CASSLPGTNFPEQFF. CDR3 bases: TGCGCCAGCAGCTTACCCGGGACAAATTTCCCTGAGCAGTTCTTC.

In its sample, this clonotype was seen a few times. The V and J genes are TRBV2 and TRBJ2-7; D possibly uses TRBD1 or TRBD2 (5 bases each). The CDR3 length is 16 residues. Per germline, CDR1 SNHLY and CDR2 FYNNEI. CDR3 region: CGIDRFIQEEDYEQYF. The CDR3 coding sequence is TGTGGGATAGACCGCTTCATACAGGAGGAGGATTACGAGCAGTACTTC.

This clonotype was observed a few times. The chain joins TRBV28 to TRBJ2-1; D gene ambiguous. Per the germline V gene, CDR1 is MDHEN and CDR2 is SYDVKM. The length of the CDR3 is 13 residues. The V and J ends lost 4 bases and 2 bases respectively, with 6 bases between them. The CDR3 loop reads CASSYLAYNEQFF. The CDR3 nucleotides are TGTGCCAGCAGTTACCTAGCCTACAATGAGCAGTTCTTC.

The chain links TRBV3-1 to TRBJ2-5, with 7 bases identical to TRBD1. Per the germline V gene, CDR1 is LGHDT and CDR2 is YNNKEL (reference sequence). V was clipped by 0 bases and J by 3 bases; unmatched bases: 13. The CDR3 is 18 residues long. CDR3 bases: TGTGCCAGCAGCCAAGAATGGAGCCACGAGACAGGGAAAGAGACCCAGTACTTC. Protein: CASSQEWSHETGKETQYF.

The gene calls are TRBV10-1 and TRBJ2-3; 9 bases fit TRBD2. The CDR3 runs to 17 residues. V lost 5 bases and J lost 2; bases outside the gene matches: 11. Germline V lookup: CDR1 WNHNN, CDR2 SYGVQD (reference sequence). The CDR3 sequence: CASSPGVSGGYTDTQYF. The CDR3 DNA reads TGCGCCAGCAGTCCCGGGGTTAGCGGGGGATACACAGATACGCAGTATTTT.

The V and J genes are TRBV20-1 and TRBJ2-6; the D gene is possibly TRBD2 (5 bases). The CDR3 spans 15 residues. From germline, CDR1 is DFQATT and CDR2 SNEGSKA (reference sequence). Trimming stripped 6 bases from V and 0 bases from J, with 12 bases between. CDR3 in amino acids: CSALGPISGANVLTF. CDR3 sequence (DNA): TGCAGTGCACTAGGACCCATCTCTGGGGCCAACGTCCTGACTTTC.

This clonotype came up many times. The chain carries TRBV27 and TRBJ2-3; D call uncertain. Deletions cut 5 bases from V and 2 bases from J, with 8 bases between. Germline V gene lookup returns CDR1 MNHEY and CDR2 SMNVEV (reference sequence). The CDR3 consists of 13 residues. The CDR3 loop is CASSLTITDTQYF. CDR3 in DNA: TGTGCCAGCAGTCTGACGATCACAGATACGCAGTATTTT.

This chain links TRBV7-9 with TRBJ2-7; TRBD1 matches at 11 bases. The CDR3 length is 15 residues. Germline V lookup: CDR1 SEHNR, CDR2 FQNEAQ (reference sequence). After removal of 3 bases from V and 3 bases from J, the junction contained 4 bases not matched to a gene. The CDR3 DNA follows: TGTGCCAGCAGCTTGTATGGGACAGGGGGCTACGAGCAGTACGTC. This encodes CASSLYGTGGYEQYV.

This clonotype was detected once. The chain recombines TRBV20-1 with TRBJ2-3, with a weak D call TRBD2 (5 bases). CDR1 and CDR2 from the germline V gene are DFQATT and SNEGSKA (reference sequence). Trimming pared 1 base from V and 0 bases from J, leaving 11 bases between. CDR3 length: 15 residues. CDR3 sequence (DNA): TGCAGTGCTAGAGGCGGGTGGGCCAGCACAGATACGCAGTATTTT. Its protein product is CSARGGWASTDTQYF.

The chain employs TRBV29-1 and TRBJ2-5, with D possibly matching TRBD2 (6 bases). The CDR3 consists of 14 residues. With 1 base removed from V and 3 bases from J, the gap between germline ends came to 12 bases. Germline V gives CDR1 SQVTM, CDR2 ANQGSEA. This CDR3 is CSVEGTSRKETQYF. The CDR3 DNA reads as TGCAGCGTTGAAGGCACTAGCAGAAAAGAGACCCAGTACTTC.

J is TRBJ2-2 and V is TRBV20-1; TRBD1 agrees at 9 bases. The CDR3 totals 16 residues. V gave up 0 bases and J gave up 3 bases; unmatched junction bases: 5. Germline assignment: CDR1 DFQATT and CDR2 SNEGSKA (reference sequence). CDR3: CSARDRDRVYTGELFF. In DNA, the CDR3 is TGCAGTGCTAGAGATCGGGACAGGGTTTACACCGGGGAGCTGTTTTTT.

The table lists this clonotype with a few counts. The chain employs TRBV7-8 and TRBJ2-5; no clear D. The ends were cut back, 0 bases at V and 0 bases at J, with 5 bases in the middle. CDR1 and CDR2 from the germline V gene are SGHVS and FQNEAQ. This CDR3 has 14 amino acids. The CDR3 protein is CASSLARYQETQYF. CDR3 sequence (DNA): TGTGCCAGCAGCTTAGCGAGGTACCAAGAGACCCAGTACTTC.

In this sample, this clonotype turned up a few times. The chain joins TRBV6-5 to TRBJ2-7; D unresolved. This CDR3 has 11 amino acids. With 5 bases removed from V and 5 bases from J, the gap between germline ends came to 7 bases. Germline CDR1 and CDR2: MNHEY and SVGAGI. CDR3 sequence reads: CASSLKNEQYF. DNA of the CDR3: TGTGCCAGCAGTCTCAAAAACGAGCAGTACTTC.